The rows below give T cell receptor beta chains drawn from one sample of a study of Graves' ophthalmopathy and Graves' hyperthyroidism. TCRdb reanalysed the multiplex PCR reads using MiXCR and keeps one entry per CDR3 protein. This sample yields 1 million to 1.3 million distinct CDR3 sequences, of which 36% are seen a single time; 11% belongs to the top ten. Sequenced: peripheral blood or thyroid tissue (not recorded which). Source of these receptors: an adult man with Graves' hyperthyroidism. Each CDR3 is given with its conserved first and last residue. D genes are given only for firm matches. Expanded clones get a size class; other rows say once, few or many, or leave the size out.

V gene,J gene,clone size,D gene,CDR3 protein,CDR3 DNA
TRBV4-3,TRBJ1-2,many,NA,CASSQAQGWKGYTF,TGCGCCAGCAGCCAAGCCCAGGGGTGGAAGGGCTACACCTTC
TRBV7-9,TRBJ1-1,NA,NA,CAGSQQGMNTEAFF,TGTGCCGGCAGCCAACAGGGCATGAACACTGAAGCTTTCTTT
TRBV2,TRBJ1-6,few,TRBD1,CASRGQPNSPLHF,TGTGCCAGCAGGGGACAGCCTAATTCACCCCTCCACTTT
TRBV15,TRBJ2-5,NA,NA,CATSTRTQYF,TGTGCCACCAGCACTCGGACCCAGTACTTC
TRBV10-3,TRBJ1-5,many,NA,CAISGPHAEPQHF,TGTGCCATCAGTGGCCCCCACGCAGAGCCCCAGCATTTT
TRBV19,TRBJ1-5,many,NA,CASSQWGQPQHF,TGTGCCAGTAGTCAGTGGGGTCAGCCCCAGCATTTT
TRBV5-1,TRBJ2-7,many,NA,CASSREGTYEQYF,TGCGCCAGCAGCCGAGAAGGAACGTACGAGCAGTACTTC
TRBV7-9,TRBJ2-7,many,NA,CASSFTGEQYF,TGTGCCAGCAGCTTCACAGGAGAGCAGTACTTC
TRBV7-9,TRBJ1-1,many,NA,CASSFRAAHEAFF,TGTGCCAGCAGCTTTCGGGCCGCCCATGAAGCTTTCTTT
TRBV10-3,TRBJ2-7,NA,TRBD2,CASSGLAGWSYEQYF,TGTGCCAGCAGCGGACTAGCGGGATGGAGCTACGAGCAGTACTTC
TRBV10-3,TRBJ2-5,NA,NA,CAIRAGLGVETQYF,TGTGCCATCAGGGCGGGCCTGGGGGTAGAGACCCAGTACTTC
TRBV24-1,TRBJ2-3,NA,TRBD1,CATSETGGANTDTQYF,TGTGCCACCAGTGAGACAGGGGGCGCGAACACAGATACGCAGTATTTT
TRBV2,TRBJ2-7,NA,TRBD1,CASRTRDRGYEQYF,TGTGCCAGCAGGACGCGTGACAGGGGTTACGAGCAGTACTTC
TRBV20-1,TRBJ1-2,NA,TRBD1,CSAGGQGYYGYTF,TGCAGTGCTGGCGGACAGGGCTACTATGGCTACACCTTC
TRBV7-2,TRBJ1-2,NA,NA,CASSTGEMRGYTF,TGTGCCAGCAGCACCGGAGAGATGAGAGGCTACACCTTC
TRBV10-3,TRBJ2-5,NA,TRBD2,CAISELTSLSRAETQYF,TGTGCCATCAGTGAGTTGACTAGCCTTAGTCGGGCGGAGACCCAGTACTTC
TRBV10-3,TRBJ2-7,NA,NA,CAIRGDGYYEQYF,TGTGCCATCAGAGGGGACGGATACTACGAGCAGTACTTC
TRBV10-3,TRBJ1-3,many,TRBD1,CAISDQGQGTIDSGNTIYF,TGTGCCATCAGTGATCAAGGACAGGGGACCATTGACTCTGGAAACACCATATATTTT
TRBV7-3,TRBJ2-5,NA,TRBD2,CASSPGRDYGTQYF,TGTGCCAGCAGCCCCGGTCGGGACTACGGGACCCAGTACTTC
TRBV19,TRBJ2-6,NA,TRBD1,CASSMTGAGANVLTF,TGTGCCAGTAGTATGACAGGGGCTGGGGCCAACGTCCTGACTTTC
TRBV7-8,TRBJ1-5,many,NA,CASSLEKGLRDQPQHF,TGTGCCAGCAGCTTAGAGAAGGGGCTCCGTGATCAGCCCCAGCATTTT
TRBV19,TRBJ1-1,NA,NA,CASAPGGGVRMNTEAFF,TGTGCCAGTGCCCCTGGTGGGGGTGTAAGGATGAACACTGAAGCTTTCTTT
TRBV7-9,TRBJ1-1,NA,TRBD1,CASSATGGNTEAFF,TGTGCCAGCAGCGCTACAGGGGGGAACACTGAAGCTTTCTTT
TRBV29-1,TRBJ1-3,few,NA,CSVGQGHSGNTIYF,TGCAGCGTTGGGCAGGGCCACTCTGGAAACACCATATATTTT
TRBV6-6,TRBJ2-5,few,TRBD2,CASSYAGETQETQYF,TGTGCCAGCAGTTATGCGGGGGAAACGCAAGAGACCCAGTACTTC
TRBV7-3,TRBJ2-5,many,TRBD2,CASSLTSGRGETQYF,TGTGCCAGCAGCTTAACTAGCGGGAGAGGGGAGACCCAGTACTTC
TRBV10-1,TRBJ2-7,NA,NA,CASSARLLGTSYEQYF,TGCGCCAGCAGTGCTAGATTGTTGGGAACCTCCTACGAGCAGTACTTC
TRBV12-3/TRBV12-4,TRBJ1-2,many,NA,CASSFSRVGPRTF,TGTGCCAGCAGTTTTTCCAGGGTGGGCCCGCGCACCTTC
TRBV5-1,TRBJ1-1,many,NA,CASSERVGYHTEAFF,TGCGCCAGCAGCGAACGTGTGGGCTACCACACTGAAGCTTTCTTT
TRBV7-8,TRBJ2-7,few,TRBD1,CASSQGQASEQYF,TGTGCCAGCAGCCAGGGACAGGCGTCCGAGCAGTACTTC
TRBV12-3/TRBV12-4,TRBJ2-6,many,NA,CASTHSGANVLTF,TGTGCCAGCACCCATTCTGGGGCCAACGTCCTGACTTTC
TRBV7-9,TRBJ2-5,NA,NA,CASSKLGDNTELTQYF,TGTGCCAGCAGCAAATTGGGGGACAACACAGAACTGACCCAGTACTTC
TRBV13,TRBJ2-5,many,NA,CASSVRTQETQYF,TGTGCCAGCAGCGTCCGGACTCAAGAGACCCAGTACTTC
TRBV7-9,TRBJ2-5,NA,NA,CASSLGRVETQCF,TGTGCCAGCAGCTTAGGCAGGGTAGAGACCCAGTGCTTC
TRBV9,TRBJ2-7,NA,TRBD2,CASSPYRLAGAYEQYF,TGTGCCAGCAGCCCATACCGACTAGCGGGAGCCTACGAGCAGTACTTC
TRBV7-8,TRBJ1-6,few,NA,CASSLKRQVQLQGYSPLHF,TGTGCCAGCAGCTTAAAGAGACAGGTTCAACTCCAGGGTTATTCACCCCTCCACTTT
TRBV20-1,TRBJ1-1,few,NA,CSARVDPNTEAFF,TGCAGTGCTAGAGTAGACCCGAACACTGAAGCTTTCTTT
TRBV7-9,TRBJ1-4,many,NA,CASSLWDGNEKLFF,TGTGCCAGCAGCTTGTGGGACGGGAATGAAAAACTGTTTTTT
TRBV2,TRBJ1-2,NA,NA,CASSERSYGYTF,TGTGCCAGCAGTGAACGGAGCTATGGCTACACCTTC
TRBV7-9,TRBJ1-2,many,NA,CASSRDSYGVGYTF,TGTGCCAGCAGCCGAGACAGCTATGGAGTGGGCTACACCTTC
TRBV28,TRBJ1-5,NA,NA,CASSRIQLTSNQPQHF,TGTGCCAGCAGCCGAATACAGCTAACTAGCAATCAGCCCCAGCATTTT
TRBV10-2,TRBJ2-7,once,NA,CASSPRPDKAYEQYF,TGTGCCAGCTCACCACGCCCTGACAAAGCCTACGAGCAGTACTTC
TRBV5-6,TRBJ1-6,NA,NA,CASSLDGGSYNSPLHF,TGTGCCAGCAGCTTGGACGGCGGCTCCTATAATTCACCCCTCCACTTT
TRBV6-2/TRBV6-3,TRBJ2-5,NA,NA,CASRWDTQETQYF,TGTGCCAGCAGGTGGGACACCCAAGAGACCCAGTACTTC
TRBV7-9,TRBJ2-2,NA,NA,CASSSPTGINTGELFF,TGTGCCAGCAGCTCTCCTACGGGGATAAACACCGGGGAGCTGTTTTTT